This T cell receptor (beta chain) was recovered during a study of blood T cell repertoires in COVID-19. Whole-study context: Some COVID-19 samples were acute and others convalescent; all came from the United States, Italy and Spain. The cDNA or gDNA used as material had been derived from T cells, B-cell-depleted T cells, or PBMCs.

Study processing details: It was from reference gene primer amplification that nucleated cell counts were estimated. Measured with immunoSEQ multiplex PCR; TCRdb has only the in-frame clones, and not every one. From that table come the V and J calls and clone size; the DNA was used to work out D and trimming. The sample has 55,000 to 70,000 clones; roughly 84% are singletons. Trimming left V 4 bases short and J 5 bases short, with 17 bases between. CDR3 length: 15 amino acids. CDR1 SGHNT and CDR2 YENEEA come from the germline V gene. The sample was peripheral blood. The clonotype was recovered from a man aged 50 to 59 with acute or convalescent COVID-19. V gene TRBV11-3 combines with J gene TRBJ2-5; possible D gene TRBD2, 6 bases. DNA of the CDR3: TGTGCCAGCAGCTATTCCGGGGGATTGCGGGAGACCCAGTACTTC. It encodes CASSYSGGLRETQYF.